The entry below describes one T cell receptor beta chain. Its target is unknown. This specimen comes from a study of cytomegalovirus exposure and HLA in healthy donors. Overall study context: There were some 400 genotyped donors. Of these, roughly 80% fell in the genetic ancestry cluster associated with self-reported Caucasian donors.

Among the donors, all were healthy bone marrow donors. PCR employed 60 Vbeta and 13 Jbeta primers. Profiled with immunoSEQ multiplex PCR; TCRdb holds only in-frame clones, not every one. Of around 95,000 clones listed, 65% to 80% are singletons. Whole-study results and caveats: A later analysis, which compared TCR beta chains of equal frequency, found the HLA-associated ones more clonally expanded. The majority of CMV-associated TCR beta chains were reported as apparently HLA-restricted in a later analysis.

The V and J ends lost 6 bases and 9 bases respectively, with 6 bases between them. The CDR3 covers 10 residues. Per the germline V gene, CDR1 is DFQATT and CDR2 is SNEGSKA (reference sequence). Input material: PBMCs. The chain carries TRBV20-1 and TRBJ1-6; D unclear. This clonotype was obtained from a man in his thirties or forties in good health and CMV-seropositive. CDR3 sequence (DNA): TGCAGTGCCCTGCGTTCACCCCTCCACTTT. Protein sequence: CSALRSPLHF.